This TCR beta chain was retrieved from a study of radiation and T cells in renal cell carcinoma. Study-level results: Irradiated tumors had higher TCR clonality than control tumors.

Using immunoSEQ multiplex PCR, the repertoire was profiled, and TCRdb retains in-frame clones only, with some absent. The data hold about 24,000 clones, with over 45% observed a single time. This clone was detected once. Its antigen is not known. The CDR3 has 13 residues. Germline V CDR1 and CDR2: LNHDA, SQIVND (reference sequence). V gave up 7 bases and J gave up 6 bases; unmatched junction bases: 8. Treatment given: treatment-naive control, cytoreductive nephrectomy. This chain connects TRBV19 to TRBJ2-7; 8 bases align to TRBD1. This TCR was sampled from a man in his forties with renal cell carcinoma. Material: tumor tissue, obtained from a patient whose treatment was nephrectomy without radiotherapy. This CDR3 reads CASKGQDNREQYF. In DNA form, the CDR3 reads TGTGCCAGTAAGGGACAGGATAATCGCGAGCAGTACTTC.